The next 6 T cell receptor beta chains were all read from a single sample in a study of metastatic and nonmetastatic thyroid tumors. MiXCR reprocessed the PCR reads for TCRdb. The top ten clones hold approximately 3.6% of a sample with over 25,000 clones, approximately 15% of them seen once. Each patient went into thyroid surgery without having received any treatment. Sequencing was carried out using blood. These receptors came from a female donor with papillary thyroid cancer or a benign thyroid nodule (not recorded which). Some clones in this sample may be carry-over from other donors' samples.

This clone was detected ten times or more. The chain links TRBV2 to TRBJ2-1, with 16 bases identical to TRBD2. This CDR3 is built from 16 residues. V was clipped by 6 bases and J by 9 bases; unmatched bases: 8. CDR1 and CDR2 from the germline V gene are SNHLY and FYNNEI. CDR3 in amino acids: CASRRGLAGGRAEQFF. The DNA of the CDR3 is TGTGCCAGCAGGAGGGGACTAGCGGGAGGGCGAGCTGAGCAGTTCTTC.

This clone was detected ten times or more. The J gene is TRBJ2-3, the V gene TRBV7-2, with a weak D call TRBD2 (6 bases). Per the germline V gene, CDR1 is SGHTA and CDR2 is FQGNSA. The V gene lost 1 base and the J gene lost 12 bases, with 14 bases spanning the gap. CDR3 length: 13 amino acids. CDR3 bases: TGTGCCAGCAGCTTAGGACTAGTTCGTCATCAGTATTTT. It codes for CASSLGLVRHQYF. Full variable domain (remainder filled in from reference TRBV7-2 and TRBJ2-3): GAGVSQSPSNKVTEKGKDVELRCDPISGHTALYWYRQSLGQGLEFLIYFQGNSAPDKSGLPSDRFSAERTGGSVSTLTIQRTQQEDSAVYLCASSLGLVRHQYFGPGTRLTVL.

This clone was observed many times. The chain couples TRBV18 to TRBJ1-6; D may be TRBD1 (5 bases). The CDR3 is made up of 14 amino acids. The V end was cut by 2 bases, the J end by 8 bases, with 10 bases between. The germline V gene has CDR1 KGHSH and CDR2 LQKENI. The CDR3 DNA is TGTGCCAGCTCACCAGCCAGGGCCGATTCACCCCTCCACTTT. Translating gives CASSPARADSPLHF.

The rearrangement joins TRBV6-1 to TRBJ2-2, with D possibly TRBD2 on 7 matching bases. Trimming took 7 bases from V and 4 from J, leaving 16 bases between them. The CDR3 extends over 15 amino acids. Germline CDR1 MNHNS, CDR2 SASEGT. Written as DNA, the CDR3 is TGTGCCAGCACCGAGGGGGGGGGCGGCACCGGGGAGCTGTTTTTT. Translating it yields CASTEGGGGTGELFF.

Points on this clone: One junction end disagrees with the germline gene, perhaps due to a read error. This rearrangement joins TRBV12-3 or TRBV12-4 to TRBJ2-3, with a tentative D call TRBD1 (6 bases). The CDR3 has 14 residues. The CDR3 DNA reads as TGTACCAGCAGACTGTGGGACACCACAGATACGCAGTATTTT. Translated: CTSRLWDTTDTQYF.

This chain connects TRBV15 to TRBJ2-7, with D tentatively TRBD1 (5 bases). Germline-derived CDR1 and CDR2 are LNHNV and YYDKDF (reference sequence). V was pared by 0 bases and J by 5 bases, with 11 bases between. CDR3 length: 14 residues. DNA for the CDR3: TGTGCCACCAGCAGAGAGTTAGGGGCCCACGAGCAGTACTTC. Residues: CATSRELGAHEQYF.